This T cell receptor (beta chain) was identified during a study of cytomegalovirus exposure and HLA in healthy donors. Using immunoSEQ multiplex PCR, the repertoire was profiled, and TCRdb retains in-frame clones only, with some absent. The table has more than 110,000 clones, around 93% seen once. The CDR3 sequence is 16 residues long. The V end was cut by 3 bases, the J end by 1 base, with 16 bases between. Germline V gene lookup returns CDR1 SGHTA and CDR2 FQGNSA. Findings and caveats of the study: Rarity marked most TCR sequences, yet some public TCRs occurred in many donors. In vitro testing confirmed a few CMV-associated chains as specific for CMV antigens. The study put 150 or so TCR beta chains on its list as cytomegalovirus-associated.

Details on this clone: What it recognizes is unknown.

The genes are TRBV7-2 and TRBJ2-7; D is uncertain. The sample consisted of PBMCs. The sequence was obtained from a man younger than 30 in good health and CMV-seropositive. In DNA form, the CDR3 reads TGTGCCAGCAGCTTTTCCCTAAGCGTCGCTTCCTACGAGCAGTACTTC. Translating it yields CASSFSLSVASYEQYF.